One and the same sample provided the 25 T cell receptor beta chains below, sequenced in a study of shared clonotypes between healthy human individuals. Sequencing used immunoSEQ multiplex PCR; TCRdb keeps in-frame clones, though not all of them. The data hold some 1,400,000 clones, with around 97% observed a single time. The source material was naive CD4+ T cells sorted from blood. Subset specified: CD45RA+ positively selected. The source is a man between 25 and 39 years old in good health.

This clone was detected once. The chain uses TRBV29-1 and TRBJ2-5, with 8 bases lining up with TRBD2. V trimming: 8 bases; J trimming: 5 bases; junction bases outside the gene matches: 4. CDR1 is SQVTM, CDR2 ANQGSEA, per germline. The CDR3 has 11 residues. The DNA for the CDR3 is TGCAGCCAAGGGACTAGTGAGACCCAGTACTTC. Its protein product is CSQGTSETQYF.

The rearrangement joins TRBV6-5 to TRBJ1-1; no definite D call. The CDR3 is 13 amino acids. With 6 bases removed from V and 7 bases from J, the gap between germline ends came to 15 bases. Germline values: CDR1 MNHEY, CDR2 SVGAGI. The chain's CDR3 is CASRYQNLGEAFF. The DNA for the CDR3 is TGTGCCAGCAGATACCAGAACTTGGGTGAAGCTTTCTTT.

As DNA, the CDR3 is TGTGCCAGCAGCTTAACCACCTATCAGCCCCAGCATTTT. Protein: CASSLTTYQPQHF. The rearrangement links TRBV11-2 to TRBJ1-5; no clear D gene. Looked up from germline, CDR1 is SGHAT and CDR2 is FQNNGV. This CDR3 is 13 amino acids long. Trimming removed 2 bases from V and 5 bases from J, with 7 bases in between.

V gene TRBV4-2 combines with J gene TRBJ2-7; 7 bases line up with TRBD2. The CDR3 sequence is 17 residues long. The germline V gene has CDR1 LGHNA and CDR2 YNFKEQ. The V and J ends lost 5 bases and 2 bases, in that order; junction bases with no gene match: 15. This chain's CDR3 is CASSFRLAGDDPYEQYF. DNA of the CDR3: TGTGCCAGCAGCTTTCGATTGGCGGGGGACGATCCCTACGAGCAGTACTTC.

A single count supports this clone. The J gene is TRBJ2-3, the V gene TRBV27; possible D gene TRBD2, 5 bases. V was shortened by 4 bases and J by 5 bases, with 16 bases between the two germline ends. The CDR3 spans 15 residues. Germline V lookup: CDR1 MNHEY, CDR2 SMNVEV (reference sequence). The CDR3, as DNA: TGTGCCAGCAGTTCCCCCACTAGAGGAGGAGATACGCAGTATTTT. Translation: CASSSPTRGGDTQYF.

This chain uses TRBV15 with TRBJ2-1; TRBD1 matches 9 bases. Trimming at V came to 4 bases and at J to 7 bases, leaving 11 bases not matched to a gene. The CDR3 consists of 16 residues. In germline, CDR1 is LNHNV, CDR2 YYDKDF (reference sequence). Here the CDR3 DNA reads TGTGCCACCAGCACCATGACAGGGGGGATCCTAAATGAGCAGTTCTTC. Amino acid sequence: CATSTMTGGILNEQFF.

V and J are TRBV7-2 and TRBJ2-1; weak D call: TRBD2 (5 bases). The CDR3 loop spans 15 amino acids. Trimming shortened V by 5 bases and J by 5 bases, and 16 bases separated the two germline ends. CDR1 is SGHTA and CDR2 is FQGNSA in the germline V gene. The CDR3 is CASSQRATGNNEQFF. As DNA, the CDR3 is TGTGCCAGCAGCCAGAGGGCTACTGGAAACAATGAGCAGTTCTTC.

The chain combines TRBV28 with TRBJ2-7; tentative D call: TRBD1 (6 bases). Trimming stripped 1 base from V and 5 bases from J, with 12 bases between. The length of the CDR3 is 14 residues. CDR1 is MDHEN, CDR2 SYDVKM, per germline. Here the CDR3 reads CASSLLQGRNEQYF. The CDR3 bases are TGTGCCAGCAGTTTATTACAGGGAAGGAACGAGCAGTACTTC. The variable domain in full, with the rest retrieved from reference TRBV28 and TRBJ2-7, is DVKVTQSSRYLVKRTGEKVFLECVQDMDHENMFWYRQDPGLGLRLIYFSYDVKMKEKGDIPEGYSVSREKKERFSLILESASTNQTSMYLCASSLLQGRNEQYFGPGTRLTVT.

The rearrangement joins TRBV9 to TRBJ1-2; no definite D call. CDR3 length equals 14 residues. The germline CDR1 and CDR2 sequences are SGDLS and YYNGEE. V was clipped by 0 bases and J by 7 bases, with 13 bases between them. The CDR3 DNA is TGTGCCAGCAGCGTAGCCGACGGAGGCCGTGGCTACACCTTC. Protein: CASSVADGGRGYTF.

The gene calls are TRBV5-1 and TRBJ2-7; D tentatively fits TRBD1 or TRBD2 (5 bases each). The CDR3 length is 14 residues. V lost 2 bases, J lost 7 bases, and 16 bases lay in between. Germline V gives CDR1 SGHRS, CDR2 YFSETQ. For the CDR3, the DNA is TGCGCCAGCAGCTTAGAATTCCAGTGGGGGGAGCAGTACTTC. Its translation: CASSLEFQWGEQYF.

The chain is built from TRBV9 and TRBJ2-1, with D perhaps TRBD1 (6 bases). Germline CDR1 is SGDLS and CDR2 is YYNGEE. The CDR3 extends over 14 amino acids. V lost 0 bases, J lost 9 bases, and 13 bases lay in between. CDR3 nucleotide sequence: TGTGCCAGCAGCGTAGCAGCGGCGACAGGTGAGCAGTTCTTC. Translating gives CASSVAAATGEQFF.

The rearrangement joins TRBV7-2 to TRBJ2-5; perhaps TRBD2 as D (5 bases). Between the trimmed V and J ends, which lost 2 bases and 7 bases, there was a span of 8 bases. CDR3 length: 12 amino acids. Germline CDR1 and CDR2: SGHTA and FQGNSA. CDR3 amino acids: CASSLRGLTQYF. In DNA, the CDR3 is TGTGCCAGCAGCTTACGGGGTCTGACCCAGTACTTC.

V gene TRBV10-3 combines with J gene TRBJ2-1; D might be TRBD2 (6 bases). The CDR3 extends over 15 amino acids. Trimming removed 6 bases from V and 0 bases from J, with 12 bases in between. The V gene's germline CDR1 is ENHRY and CDR2 SYGVKD. The CDR3 loop reads CAIRPLAGSYNEQFF. The CDR3 DNA reads as TGTGCCATCAGGCCACTAGCAGGCTCCTACAATGAGCAGTTCTTC.

This chain joins TRBV6-1 and TRBJ2-5, with D perhaps matching TRBD1 or TRBD2 (5 bases each). V was shortened by 6 bases and J by 2 bases, with 16 bases between the two germline ends. The CDR3 is 15 amino acids. Germline V CDR1 and CDR2: MNHNS, SASEGT. CDR3 nucleotide sequence: TGTGCCAGCAGGAGGGGTGACAGTTTACAAGAGACCCAGTACTTC. Its translation is CASRRGDSLQETQYF.

The rearrangement joins TRBV18 to TRBJ2-7, with TRBD2 matching 14 bases. The length of the CDR3 is 18 residues. Germline V CDR1 and CDR2: KGHSH, LQKENI. After removal of 4 bases from V and 3 bases from J, the junction contained 11 bases not matched to a gene. CDR3 amino acids: CASSLSVGLAGASYEQYF. The CDR3 region has the DNA TGTGCCAGCTCACTATCAGTGGGACTAGCGGGAGCTAGCTACGAGCAGTACTTC. The full variable domain, rest sourced from reference TRBV18 and TRBJ2-7, is NAGVMQNPRHLVRRRGQEARLRCSPMKGHSHVYWYRQLPEEGLKFMVYLQKENIIDESGMPKERFSAEFPKEGPSILRIQQVVRGDSAAYFCASSLSVGLAGASYEQYFGPGTRLTVT.

The genes are TRBV18 and TRBJ2-3, with 9 bases matching TRBD1. Germline lookup yields CDR1 KGHSH and CDR2 LQKENI. With 6 bases clipped from V and 4 bases from J, the junction kept 5 bases outside the gene matches. The CDR3 consists of 14 residues. In DNA, the CDR3 is TGTGCCAGCTCCGACAGGGGGGGCTCAGATACGCAGTATTTT. This sequence encodes CASSDRGGSDTQYF.

V gene TRBV10-3 combines with J gene TRBJ1-6, with a tentative D call TRBD1 (6 bases). The CDR3 contains 13 residues. Germline-derived CDR1 and CDR2 are ENHRY and SYGVKD. Trimming removed 8 bases from V and 7 bases from J, with 12 bases in between. The CDR3 DNA is TGTGCCATCGGACAGAAGCAAAATTCACCCCTCCACTTT. It specifies CAIGQKQNSPLHF.

This chain links TRBV7-9 with TRBJ2-1; D is uncertain. Germline-derived CDR1 and CDR2 are SEHNR and FQNEAQ (reference sequence). This CDR3 contains 13 residues. V lost 4 bases, J lost 8 bases, and 12 bases lay in between. CDR3 amino acids: CASSSNRAHEQFF. The CDR3 coding sequence is TGTGCCAGCAGCTCTAACCGAGCACATGAGCAGTTCTTC.

The V gene is TRBV7-6, the J gene TRBJ1-2; no clear D gene. The CDR3 runs to 13 residues. Trimming took 0 bases from V and 7 from J, leaving 9 bases between them. Germline-derived CDR1 and CDR2 are SGHVS and FNYEAQ. The CDR3 nucleotides are TGTGCCAGCAGCTTAGCGCAAGGATCTGGCTACACCTTC. Protein sequence: CASSLAQGSGYTF.

This sequence joins TRBV2 and TRBJ2-5, with 11 bases lining up with TRBD2. The CDR3 covers 13 residues. Trimming cost V 6 bases and J 5 bases; bases outside gene matches: 2. Germline V gene data show CDR1 as SNHLY and CDR2 as FYNNEI. DNA for the CDR3: TGTGCCAGCAGACTAGCGGGAGTGGAGACCCAGTACTTC. Amino acid sequence: CASRLAGVETQYF.

The chain carries TRBV5-1 and TRBJ2-1, with D perhaps matching TRBD2 (5 bases). With 4 bases removed from V and 3 bases from J, the gap between germline ends came to 11 bases. Germline V CDR1 and CDR2: SGHRS, YFSETQ. The length of the CDR3 is 14 residues. The CDR3 region has the DNA TGCGCCAGCAGCGAAAACCGGGACTACAATGAGCAGTTCTTC. It translates to CASSENRDYNEQFF.

The genes are TRBV19 and TRBJ2-4; possibly TRBD1 or TRBD2 for D (5 bases each). Germline CDR1 LNHDA, CDR2 SQIVND (reference sequence). This CDR3 has 16 amino acids. The V gene lost 2 bases and the J gene lost 6 bases, with 17 bases spanning the gap. The CDR3 loop reads CASSILRDGRRNIQYF. In DNA, the CDR3 is TGTGCCAGTAGTATACTGAGGGACGGACGGAGAAACATTCAGTACTTC.

This chain connects TRBV19 to TRBJ2-2; no reliable D call. The CDR3 runs to 14 residues. The V end was cut by 2 bases, the J end by 7 bases, with 11 bases between. The germline CDR1 and CDR2 sequences are LNHDA and SQIVND (reference sequence). The CDR3 sequence is CASSISISNGELFF. The CDR3 DNA sequence: TGTGCCAGTAGTATATCCATTTCGAACGGGGAGCTGTTTTTT. Filled out from reference TRBV19 and TRBJ2-2, the complete variable domain reads DGGITQSPKYLFRKEGQNVTLSCEQNLNHDAMYWYRQDPGQGLRLIYYSQIVNDFQKGDIAEGYSVSREKKESFPLTVTSAQKNPTAFYLCASSISISNGELFFGEGSRLTVL.

This chain uses TRBV6-4 with TRBJ2-1, with 16 nucleotides matching TRBD2. The J segment lost 12 bases and the V segment lost 0 bases, leaving 11 bases of the junction unmatched. The CDR3 totals 18 residues. CDR1 and CDR2 (germline): MRHNA, SNTAGT. The chain's CDR3 is CASSDSPPGLAGGDVQFF. CDR3 sequence (DNA): TGTGCCAGCAGTGACTCTCCACCGGGACTAGCGGGGGGGGATGTGCAGTTCTTC.

The genes are TRBV7-9 and TRBJ1-2; D call uncertain. Germline V CDR1 and CDR2: SEHNR, FQNEAQ (reference sequence). This CDR3 has 11 residues. The CDR3 protein is CAAAANYGYTF. As DNA, the CDR3 is TGTGCGGCGGCGGCAAACTATGGCTACACCTTC.